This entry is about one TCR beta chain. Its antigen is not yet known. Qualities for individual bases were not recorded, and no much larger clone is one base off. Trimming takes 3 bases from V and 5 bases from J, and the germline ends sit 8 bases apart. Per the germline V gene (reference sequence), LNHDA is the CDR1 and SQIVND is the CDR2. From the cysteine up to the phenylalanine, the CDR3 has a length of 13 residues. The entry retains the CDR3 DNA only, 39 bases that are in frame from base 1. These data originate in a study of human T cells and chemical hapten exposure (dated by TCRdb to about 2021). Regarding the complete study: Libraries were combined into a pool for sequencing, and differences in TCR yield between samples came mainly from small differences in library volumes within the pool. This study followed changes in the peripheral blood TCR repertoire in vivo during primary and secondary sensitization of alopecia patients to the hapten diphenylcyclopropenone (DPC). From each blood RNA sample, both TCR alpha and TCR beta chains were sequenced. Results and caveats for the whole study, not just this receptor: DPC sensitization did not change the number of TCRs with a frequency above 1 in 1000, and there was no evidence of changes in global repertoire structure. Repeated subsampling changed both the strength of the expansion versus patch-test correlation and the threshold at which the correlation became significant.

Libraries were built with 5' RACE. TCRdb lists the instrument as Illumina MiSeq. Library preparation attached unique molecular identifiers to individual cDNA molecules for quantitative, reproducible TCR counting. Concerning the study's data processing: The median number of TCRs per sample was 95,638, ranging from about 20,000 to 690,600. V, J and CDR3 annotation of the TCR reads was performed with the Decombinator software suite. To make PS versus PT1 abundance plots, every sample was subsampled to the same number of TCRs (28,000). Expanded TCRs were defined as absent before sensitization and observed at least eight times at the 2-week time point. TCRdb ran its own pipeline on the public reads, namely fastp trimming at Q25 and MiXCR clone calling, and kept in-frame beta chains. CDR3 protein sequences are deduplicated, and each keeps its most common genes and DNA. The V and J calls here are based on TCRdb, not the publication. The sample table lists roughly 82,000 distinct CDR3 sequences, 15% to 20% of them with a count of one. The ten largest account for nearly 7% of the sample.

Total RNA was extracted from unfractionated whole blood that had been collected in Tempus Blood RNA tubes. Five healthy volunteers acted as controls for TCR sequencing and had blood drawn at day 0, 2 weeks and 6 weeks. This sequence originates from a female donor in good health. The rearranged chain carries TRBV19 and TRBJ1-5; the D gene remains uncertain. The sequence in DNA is TGTGCCAGTAGTATTCGGAACTATCAGCCCCAGCATTTT. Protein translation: CASSIRNYQPQHF.